This section outlines one T cell receptor beta chain sequence together with its context. What this receptor recognizes is not known. No clone much larger than this one lies a single base away; base qualities are absent. The sample carries other DNA sequences with the same CDR3. The donors were healthy, HIV-negative adults with no recently reported acute infections or vaccinations. Every donor was a Caucasian adult living in Nashville, Tennessee, USA. CD4+ T cells were enriched by magnetic negative selection; naive cells were then positively selected on CD45RA, and the negative fraction formed the memory subset. Blood was obtained by leukapheresis, after which PBMCs were separated by Ficoll-Histopaque density gradient centrifugation and cryopreserved in liquid nitrogen vapor phase. Analytical flow cytometry was used to check the purity and quantity of every magnetically sorted T cell population. Genomic DNA was isolated from every sorted fraction and measured by UV absorbance on a Nanodrop 2000c.

The data are from a study of shared clonotypes between healthy human individuals (TCRdb year 2020). In the study overall: A few men and two women, aged 18 to 49 years, made up the cohort. The study deeply sequenced blood TCR repertoires of about 5 healthy adults to estimate repertoire size and the extent of clonotype sharing between individuals. For each donor, three plates each were used for CD4 naive and CD4 memory, two plates were used for CD8 naive, and one plate was used for CD8 memory. To increase sequencing depth and limit assay-specific biases, TCR repertoire library preparation and sequencing were carried out by different laboratories using diverse techniques. Between about 0.85 and 8.9 billion PBMCs per donor were obtained by leukapheresis. The paper as a whole reports these results and caveats: Even with the large sequencing depth, rarefaction of the sorted-subset datasets indicated that sequencing was incomplete. The small number of donors limited the genetic and exposure-history diversity represented. Sampling was limited to blood, and TCR repertoires in tissue likely differ from TCR repertoires in blood. Approximately 5% of naive CD4, 3.5% of naive CD8, roughly 2.5% of memory CD4, and over 0.35% of memory CD8 clonotypes were shared across a few donors. Higher generation probabilities were observed for clonotypes shared by all four sorted-subset donors than for non-shared clonotypes. Based on pairwise subsampling, the degree of clonotype sharing among donors was expected to be affected by sequencing depth. Estimated clonotype richness was generally larger for naive than for memory subsets.

Using the deep immunoSEQ assay, TCR CDR3 regions were amplified from genomic DNA by multiplex PCR. Extracted genomic DNA from each cell subset was spread evenly across all wells of several immunoSEQ 96-well plates, with each plate serving as a replicate. For sorted subsets, around 200 ng genomic DNA, equal to about 30,000 T cell genomes, was loaded into each replicate PCR. Purified libraries were measured with a Qubit 3.0 fluorometer, size-checked on a Bioanalyzer 2100, and measured again with the KAPA Library Quantification kit. Every immunoSEQ 96-well plate was sequenced on a separate single-read 150-cycle Illumina NextSeq 550 flow cell. The authors' analysis ran thus. Because the immunoSEQ output held only junctional sequences and lacked quality scores, the filtering could not match the filtering applied to full-length reads. Sequences were annotated with PyIR, a Python wrapper for IgBLAST v1.9, using IMGT germline references to assign V/J genes and CDR3. Reads were removed for weak V/J assignments (E-value above 1e-6), missing CDR3, stop codons, out-of-frame junctions, or ambiguous translated residues. V3J clonotypes were defined as sequences sharing an identical inferred V gene, J gene, and CDR3 amino acid sequence. Percentage overlap between repertoires was computed as shared unique clonotypes divided by the size of the smaller repertoire. Repertoire richness was assessed with RTK rarefaction, the Chao1 estimator, and Recon v2.1 estimates of unobserved clonotypes. OLGA was used to compute generation probabilities for all TCRbeta clonotypes that the gDNA method yielded from a few donors. The source is immuneACCESS, and TCRdb retained only in-frame sequences with V and J called. Part of the clones is not carried over; for the studies checked, unresolved V genes explain less than half of this, and the remainder is unexplained. Clone size and the V and J calls come from that table; the DNA yielded D and trimming. For this sample the table gives 550,000 to 850,000 clones, of which 55% to 75% were detected only once. Of the sample, under 2% falls within the top ten clones.

The specimen was memory CD4+ T cells sorted from blood. The cell subset or site label, read with the paper, signifies: CD45RA-negative fraction. This sequence was found in a woman between 25 and 40 years old in good health.

The CDR3 sequence is CASSYRTQETQYF. The sequenced DNA is TGTGCCAGCAGCTACCGGACCCAAGAGACCCAGTACTTC. The chain is assembled from TRBV7-2 and TRBJ2-5; the D gene assignment is ambiguous. CDR1 and CDR2, looked up from the germline V gene, are SGHTA and FQGNSA. The CDR3 spans 13 residues, from the cysteine through the phenylalanine. The entry retains the CDR3 DNA only, 39 bases that are in frame from base 1. V drops 4 bases and J drops 1 base, leaving 7 bases in between. With the rest looked up from the reference TRBV7-2 and TRBJ2-5 genes rather than sequenced, the full variable domain is GAGVSQSPSNKVTEKGKDVELRCDPISGHTALYWYRQSLGQGLEFLIYFQGNSAPDKSGLPSDRFSAERTGGSVSTLTIQRTQQEDSAVYLCASSYRTQETQYFGPGTRLLVL.